The present T cell receptor (beta chain) was sequenced within a study of T cell responses to AZD1222 COVID-19 vaccine. J gave up 1 base and V 0 bases, and 14 bases lay outside the gene matches. The CDR3 extends over 20 amino acids. Germline assignment: CDR1 LGHDT and CDR2 YNNKEL (reference sequence). The protocol was immunoSEQ multiplex PCR, while the TCRdb copy is restricted to in-frame clones and leaves out a portion. The data show about 110,000 clones, with roughly 90% seen just once and about 2.5% held by the top ten. This TCR was sampled from an adult who received the AZD1222 COVID-19 vaccine. The chain has TRBV3-1 (or the pseudogene TRBV3-2) and TRBJ2-3; 9 nucleotides agree with TRBD2. The sequencing used peripheral blood, collected 28 days after the second AZD1222 dose. Here the CDR3 reads CASSQDVQRGAAAGTDTQYF. CDR3 nucleotide sequence: TGTGCCAGCAGCCAAGATGTCCAGCGGGGGGCCGCGGCTGGCACAGATACGCAGTATTTT.